The 28 T cell receptor beta chains below come from one sample, sequenced in a study of shared clonotypes between healthy human individuals. Profiling relied on immunoSEQ multiplex PCR, and the TCRdb table lists in-frame clones only, not all of them. This sample has roughly 1,500,000 clones, with approximately 98.5% found just once. The sequencing sample was made of naive CD4+ T cells sorted from blood. Subset reported: CD45RA+ positively selected. The receptors originated from a man aged 30 to 45 in good health.

Concerning this clone: The sample holds other DNA sequences that translate to the same CDR3. The genes are TRBV7-9 and TRBJ2-6; D not resolved. The CDR3 runs 15 residues. Trimming removed 1 base from V and 0 bases from J, with 4 bases in between. Looked up from germline, CDR1 is SEHNR and CDR2 is FQNEAQ (reference sequence). The CDR3 is CASSLGSSGANVLTF. CDR3 DNA: TGTGCCAGCAGCTTAGGTAGCTCTGGGGCCAACGTCCTGACTTTC.

The V and J genes are TRBV6-5 and TRBJ1-2; 8 bases align to TRBD1. The V segment lost 5 bases and the J segment 5 bases; nucleotides outside the gene matches: 10. Germline V gene sequence: CDR1 MNHEY, CDR2 SVGAGI. This CDR3 comprises 15 residues. CDR3 DNA: TGTGCCAGCAGTCATAAGACAGGGGTGAATTATGGCTACACCTTC. Protein: CASSHKTGVNYGYTF.

The V and J genes are TRBV7-2 and TRBJ2-1, with no clear D. The V gene's germline CDR1 is SGHTA and CDR2 FQGNSA. CDR3 length equals 11 residues. The V and J ends lost 3 bases and 6 bases respectively, with 3 bases between them. Here the CDR3 reads CASSFINEQFF. In DNA, the CDR3 is TGTGCCAGCAGCTTTATCAATGAGCAGTTCTTC.

The V gene is TRBV5-5, the J gene TRBJ2-2; the D is unclear. The CDR3 contains 17 residues. The V end lost 0 bases, the J end lost 8 bases, and 20 bases lay between the germline ends. From germline, CDR1 is SGHKS and CDR2 YYEKEE (reference sequence). In DNA, the CDR3 is TGTGCCAGCAGCTTGGCCCTAGTGGCATCCATGGCTGGGGAGCTGTTTTTT. Its translation is CASSLALVASMAGELFF.

This chain links TRBV5-5 with TRBJ2-5; no clear D gene. This CDR3 is 12 amino acids long. V was shortened by 1 base and J by 2 bases, with 3 bases between the two germline ends. Germline V gene sequence: CDR1 SGHKS, CDR2 YYEKEE (reference sequence). The CDR3 sequence is CASSLPQETQYF. As DNA, the CDR3 is TGTGCCAGCAGCTTGCCTCAAGAGACCCAGTACTTC.

This chain joins TRBV7-8 and TRBJ2-1, with D hard to call. This CDR3 is 16 amino acids long. CDR1 is SGHVS, CDR2 FQNEAQ, per germline. Trimming stripped 5 bases from V and 0 bases from J, with 14 bases between. CDR3 loop: CASSPARISSYNEQFF. The CDR3 region has the DNA TGTGCCAGCAGCCCGGCGAGGATCAGCTCCTACAATGAGCAGTTCTTC.

DNA of the CDR3: TGCAGCGTAGACAGTGAAGCTTTCTTT. This translates into CSVDSEAFF. The chain recombines TRBV29-1 with TRBJ1-1; possibly TRBD1 for D (5 bases). The germline CDR1 and CDR2 sequences are SQVTM and ANQGSEA. Trimming cost V 6 bases and J 7 bases, with 6 bases left between them. The CDR3 has 9 residues.

The rearrangement links TRBV29-1 to TRBJ2-7; D is unclear. The CDR3 extends over 13 amino acids. Germline V gene lookup returns CDR1 SQVTM and CDR2 ANQGSEA. V lost 4 bases, J lost 2 bases, and 12 bases lay in between. CDR3 in DNA: TGCAGCGTTGCCAGGCGCGGAACCTACGAGCAGTACTTC. It encodes CSVARRGTYEQYF.

The J gene is TRBJ2-1, the V gene TRBV6-5; 7 nucleotides line up with TRBD2. Germline lookup yields CDR1 MNHEY and CDR2 SVGAGI. J lost 3 bases, V lost 0 bases, and 2 bases had no gene match. The CDR3 runs 15 residues. Here the CDR3 DNA reads TGTGCCAGCAGTTACTCGGGAGGGATCTACAATGAGCAGTTCTTC. As protein: CASSYSGGIYNEQFF.

The CDR3: CASSFQGRGNEKLFF. As DNA, the CDR3 is TGTGCCAGCAGTTTCCAGGGCAGGGGAAATGAAAAACTGTTTTTT. V gene TRBV28 combines with J gene TRBJ1-4, with a possible D match to TRBD1 (6 bases). The V end lost 3 bases, the J end lost 5 bases, and 13 bases lay between the germline ends. This CDR3 is 15 amino acids long. In germline, CDR1 is MDHEN, CDR2 SYDVKM.

The rearrangement uses TRBV4-1 and TRBJ1-3; 9 nucleotides agree with TRBD1. The germline V gene has CDR1 MGHRA and CDR2 YSYEKL. The CDR3 consists of 20 residues. Trimming took 1 base from V and 2 from J; bases not matched to a gene: 15. CDR3: CASSQAPGTGISGAGNTIYF. As DNA, the CDR3 is TGCGCCAGCAGCCAAGCACCCGGGACAGGGATATCAGGGGCTGGAAACACCATATATTTT.

In DNA, the CDR3 is TGTGCCAGCAGCCCTCTGGAGCGGGCTACATACGAGCAGTACTTC. This encodes CASSPLERATYEQYF. The chain recombines TRBV11-2 with TRBJ2-7; possibly TRBD2 for D (6 bases). The germline gives CDR1 SGHAT, CDR2 FQNNGV. This CDR3 region has 15 residues. V lost 5 bases and J 4 bases, leaving 18 bases between the germline ends.

The chain combines TRBV28 with TRBJ2-5, with TRBD2 identical over 7 bases. Germline V gives CDR1 MDHEN, CDR2 SYDVKM. CDR3 size: 13 residues. Trimming cost V 3 bases and J 6 bases; bases outside gene matches: 4. This CDR3 is CASSFSGIQTQYF. The DNA of the CDR3 is TGTGCCAGCAGTTTCAGCGGGATACAGACCCAGTACTTC.

V gene TRBV28 combines with J gene TRBJ2-7; D remains ambiguous. V was pared by 3 bases and J by 0 bases, with 12 bases between. Germline V gene lookup returns CDR1 MDHEN and CDR2 SYDVKM. This CDR3 has 15 residues. In nucleotides, the CDR3 is TGTGCCAGCAGTTTCCGACCTTCCTTCTCCTACGAGCAGTACTTC. Protein product: CASSFRPSFSYEQYF.

The rearrangement joins TRBV9 to TRBJ2-2, with 9 positions matching TRBD2. Germline V gives CDR1 SGDLS, CDR2 YYNGEE. The CDR3 totals 18 residues. V shed 0 bases and J 6 bases; nucleotides not matched to a gene: 12. Here the CDR3 reads CASSVVGSGSNAPGELFF. CDR3 in DNA: TGTGCCAGCAGCGTAGTGGGTAGCGGGAGTAATGCGCCCGGGGAGCTGTTTTTT.

The rearrangement links TRBV5-1 to TRBJ2-1, with 9 bases matching TRBD2. The CDR3 is 14 residues long. Germline lookup yields CDR1 SGHRS and CDR2 YFSETQ. Trimming took 4 bases from V and 5 from J; bases not matched to a gene: 4. The CDR3 coding sequence is TGCGCCAGCAGCGCGGGACTAGCCGACAATGAGCAGTTCTTC. Encoded protein: CASSAGLADNEQFF.

The DNA of the CDR3 is TGCGCCAGCAGCTTGGGCTTTCGTTCCTCTGGGGCCAACGTCCTGACTTTC. Residues: CASSLGFRSSGANVLTF. V and J are TRBV5-1 and TRBJ2-6; D ambiguous. CDR3 length equals 17 residues. Germline V gives CDR1 SGHRS, CDR2 YFSETQ. V was pared by 0 bases and J by 0 bases, with 10 bases between.

V and J are TRBV14 and TRBJ2-1; D remains ambiguous. This CDR3 has 13 amino acids. Trimming removed 4 bases from V and 4 bases from J, with 8 bases in between. Germline CDR1 and CDR2: SGHDN and FVKESK. The CDR3 DNA reads TGTGCCAGCAGCCCGACTGGTTACAATGAGCAGTTCTTC. Translation: CASSPTGYNEQFF.

The gene calls are TRBV6-5 and TRBJ2-3, with D perhaps TRBD1 (5 bases). Germline CDR1 reads MNHEY; CDR2 reads SVGAGI. The CDR3 consists of 14 residues. Trimming left V 2 bases short and J 4 bases short, with 10 bases between. The CDR3 DNA sequence: TGTGCCAGCAGTTACCTGGCAGGGTCAGATACGCAGTATTTT. Protein product: CASSYLAGSDTQYF.

The chain employs TRBV28 and TRBJ2-7; TRBD2 matches at 11 bases. J gave up 5 bases and V 4 bases, and 10 bases lay outside the gene matches. The CDR3 spans 16 residues. From germline, CDR1 is MDHEN and CDR2 SYDVKM. The DNA of the CDR3 is TGTGCCAGCAGTTCGACGGGACTAGCGGAAGGGGACGAGCAGTACTTC. Its translation is CASSSTGLAEGDEQYF.

The V and J genes are TRBV28 and TRBJ2-6; D is possibly TRBD1 (5 bases). This CDR3 spans 15 amino acids. The germline V gene encodes CDR1 MDHEN and CDR2 SYDVKM. Trimming shortened V by 2 bases and J by 2 bases, and 7 bases separated the two germline ends. DNA of the CDR3: TGTGCCAGCAGTTTAGGCAGGGCTGGGGCCAACGTCCTGACTTTC. The encoded protein is CASSLGRAGANVLTF.

This chain joins TRBV6-1 and TRBJ1-5, with 10 bases that match TRBD1. This CDR3 is 15 amino acids long. Losses at the gene ends were 9 bases for V and 4 bases for J; bases not matched to a gene: 9. In germline, CDR1 is MNHNS, CDR2 SASEGT. The CDR3 sequence is CASAAAGQGNQPQHF. The CDR3 region has the DNA TGTGCCAGTGCCGCCGCGGGACAGGGGAATCAGCCCCAGCATTTT.

This rearrangement joins TRBV5-6 to TRBJ2-3; TRBD2 agrees at 10 bases. The CDR3 length is 16 residues. CDR1 is SGHDT, CDR2 YYEEEE, per germline. Trimming at V came to 4 bases and at J to 2 bases, leaving 7 bases not matched to a gene. CDR3 DNA sequence: TGTGCCAGCAGCCTCGTAGGACTAGCGGACACAGATACGCAGTATTTT. Encoded protein: CASSLVGLADTDTQYF.

J is TRBJ2-3 and V is TRBV29-1, with D perhaps given as TRBD1 or TRBD2 (5 bases each). The germline gives CDR1 SQVTM, CDR2 ANQGSEA. V lost 7 bases to trimming and J lost 2 bases, with 13 bases between them. The CDR3 loop spans 13 amino acids. The CDR3: CSGGGLHTDTQYF. CDR3 DNA: TGCAGCGGGGGCGGACTGCACACAGATACGCAGTATTTT.

V usage is TRBV7-8 and J usage is TRBJ2-1; possibly TRBD1 for D (6 bases). Looked up from germline, CDR1 is SGHVS and CDR2 is FQNEAQ. This CDR3 has 13 residues. The V end lost 5 bases, the J end lost 6 bases, and 11 bases lay between the germline ends. In DNA, the CDR3 is TGTGCCAGCAGCCGGAACAGGGCCAATGAGCAGTTCTTC. Its translation is CASSRNRANEQFF.

The V call is TRBV18, the J call TRBJ1-5; D is perhaps TRBD1 (5 bases). CDR3 length: 14 residues. The V end was cut by 3 bases, the J end by 5 bases, with 11 bases between. Germline loops: CDR1 KGHSH, CDR2 LQKENI. As DNA, the CDR3 is TGTGCCAGCTCACCGACGCCGGGGGATCAGCCCCAGCATTTT. It is translated as CASSPTPGDQPQHF.

The rearrangement uses TRBV5-4 and TRBJ2-2; D call uncertain. The CDR3 covers 15 residues. Trimming stripped 2 bases from V and 2 bases from J, with 10 bases between. In germline, CDR1 is SGHNT, CDR2 YYREEE (reference sequence). Here the CDR3 reads CASSLVGLNTGELFF. As DNA, the CDR3 is TGTGCCAGCAGCTTAGTAGGGCTAAACACCGGGGAGCTGTTTTTT.

The V call is TRBV27, the J call TRBJ2-7; D might be TRBD2 (6 bases). V lost 6 bases and J 4 bases, leaving 19 bases between the germline ends. CDR1 is MNHEY, CDR2 SMNVEV, per germline (reference sequence). The CDR3 is 15 residues long. The CDR3 DNA follows: TGTGCCAGCAGCGGGAACCGGGGGAGTGGTTACGAGCAGTACTTC. It codes for CASSGNRGSGYEQYF.